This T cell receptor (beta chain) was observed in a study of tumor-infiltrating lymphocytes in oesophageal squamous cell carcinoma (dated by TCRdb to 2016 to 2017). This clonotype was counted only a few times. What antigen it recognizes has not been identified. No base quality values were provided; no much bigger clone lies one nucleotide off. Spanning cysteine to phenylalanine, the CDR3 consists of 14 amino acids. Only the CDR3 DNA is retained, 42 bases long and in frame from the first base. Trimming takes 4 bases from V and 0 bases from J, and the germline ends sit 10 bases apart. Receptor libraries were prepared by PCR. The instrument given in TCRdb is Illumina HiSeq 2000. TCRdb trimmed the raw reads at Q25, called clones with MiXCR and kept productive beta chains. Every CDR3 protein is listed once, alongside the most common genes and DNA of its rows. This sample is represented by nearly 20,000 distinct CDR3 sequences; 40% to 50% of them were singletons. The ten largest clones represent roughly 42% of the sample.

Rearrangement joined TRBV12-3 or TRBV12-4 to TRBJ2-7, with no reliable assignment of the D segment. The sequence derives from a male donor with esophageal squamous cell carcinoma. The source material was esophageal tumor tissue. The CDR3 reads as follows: CASSSLESSYEQYF. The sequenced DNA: TGTGCCAGCAGTTCGCTGGAGAGCTCCTACGAGCAGTACTTC.